The entry that follows covers one TCR beta chain sequence. Its antigen remains unidentified. With random hexamers, 0.5 to 1 ug RNA was reverse transcribed. The amplification used immunoSEQ multiplex PCR on TCR beta CDR3; it spanned 54 Vbeta and 13 Jbeta. MiXCR, applied by TCRdb to the immunoSEQ multiplex PCR reads, yields one record per CDR3 protein. The table includes a few hundred thousand distinct CDR3 sequences, approximately 95% detected once. The V end was cut by 6 bases, the J end by 4 bases, with 16 bases between. Germline values: CDR1 MNHEY, CDR2 SMNVEV (reference sequence). This CDR3 contains 15 residues. This entry is derived from a study of CD8 T cells in Susac syndrome. Notes on the study in general: The relatively small number of individuals in the TCR sequencing and HLA analysis was acknowledged by the study.

In the multiple sclerosis control group, patients were treatment-naive and had stable or active relapsing-remitting disease. Purification of the CD8+ and CD4+ T cells relied on negative isolation, and TEMRA cells underwent FACS enrichment. The chain is built from TRBV27 and TRBJ1-3; D is ambiguous. The TCR originated in a human donor with multiple sclerosis. The sequenced sample consisted of CD4+ T cells from PBMCs. CDR3 loop: CASSRLWGAGNTIYF. The CDR3 coding sequence is TGTGCCAGCAGCCGCCTATGGGGTGCCGGAAACACCATATATTTT.